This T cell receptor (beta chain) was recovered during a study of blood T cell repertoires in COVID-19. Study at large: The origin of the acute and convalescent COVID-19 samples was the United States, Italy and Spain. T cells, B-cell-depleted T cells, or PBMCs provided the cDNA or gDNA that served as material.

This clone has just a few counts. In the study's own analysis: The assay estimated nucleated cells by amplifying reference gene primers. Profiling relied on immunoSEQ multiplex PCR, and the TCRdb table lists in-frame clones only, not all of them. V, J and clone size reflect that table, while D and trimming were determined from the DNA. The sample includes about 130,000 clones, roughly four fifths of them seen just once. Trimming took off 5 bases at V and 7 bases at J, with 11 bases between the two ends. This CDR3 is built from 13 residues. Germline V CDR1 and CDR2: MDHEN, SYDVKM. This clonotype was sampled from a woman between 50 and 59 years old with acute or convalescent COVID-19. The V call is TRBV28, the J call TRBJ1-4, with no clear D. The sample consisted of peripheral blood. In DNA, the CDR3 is TGTGCCAGCAGTAGGGAGGTTGGTGAAAAACTGTTTTTT. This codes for CASSREVGEKLFF.